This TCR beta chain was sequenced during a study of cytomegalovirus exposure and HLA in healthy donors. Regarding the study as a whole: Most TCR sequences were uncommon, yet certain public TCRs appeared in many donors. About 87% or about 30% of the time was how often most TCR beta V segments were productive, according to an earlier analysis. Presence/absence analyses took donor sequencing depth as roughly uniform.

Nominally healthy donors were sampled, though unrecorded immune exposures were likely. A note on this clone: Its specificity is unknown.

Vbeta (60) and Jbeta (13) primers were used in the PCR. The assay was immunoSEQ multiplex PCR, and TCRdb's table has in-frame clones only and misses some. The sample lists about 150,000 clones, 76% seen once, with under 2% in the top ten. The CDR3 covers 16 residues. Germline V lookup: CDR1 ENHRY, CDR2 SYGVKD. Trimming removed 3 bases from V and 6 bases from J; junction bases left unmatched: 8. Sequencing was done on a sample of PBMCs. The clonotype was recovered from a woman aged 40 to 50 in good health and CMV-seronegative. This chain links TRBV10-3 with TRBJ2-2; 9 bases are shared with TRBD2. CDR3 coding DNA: TGTGCCATCAGTGATTCTGTAGCGGGAGAGTCCGGGGAGCTGTTTTTT. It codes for CAISDSVAGESGELFF.